The 9 T cell receptor beta chains below come from one sample, sequenced in a study of CD8 T cells in Susac syndrome. An input of roughly 0.45 to 1 ug of RNA was subjected to reverse transcription using random hexamers. In TCRdb, the immunoSEQ multiplex PCR reads were re-called with MiXCR into one record per CDR3 protein. The data hold approximately 79,000 distinct CDR3 sequences, with approximately 93% observed a single time. Sequenced input: CD8+ T cells from PBMCs. The source of these receptors is a human donor with Susac syndrome.

This chain links TRBV25-1 with TRBJ1-1; 7 bases align to TRBD1. Trimming removed 3 bases from V and 5 bases from J; junction bases left unmatched: 3. Germline V lookup: CDR1 MGHDK, CDR2 SYGVNS. The CDR3 is made up of 13 amino acids. Here the CDR3 DNA reads TGTGCCAGCAGTGAGCAGGGGGGGACTGAAGCTTTCTTT. Translation gives CASSEQGGTEAFF.

The chain recombines TRBV20-1 with TRBJ1-4; D is ambiguous. V lost 1 base to trimming and J lost 4 bases, with 16 bases between them. The length of the CDR3 is 16 residues. Germline CDR1 reads DFQATT; CDR2 reads SNEGSKA (reference sequence). CDR3 sequence: CSARALATEFNEKLFF. The CDR3 bases are TGCAGTGCTAGAGCTTTAGCTACAGAATTTAATGAAAAACTGTTTTTT.

V gene TRBV20-1 combines with J gene TRBJ1-1, with 7 bases aligning to TRBD1. The V segment lost 4 bases and the J segment 4 bases; nucleotides outside the gene matches: 9. This CDR3 spans 14 amino acids. CDR1 is DFQATT, CDR2 SNEGSKA, per germline (reference sequence). CDR3 DNA sequence: TGCAGTGCTAATAACAGGGGTGAGGCCACTGAAGCTTTCTTT. It is translated as CSANNRGEATEAFF.

The chain joins TRBV6-1 to TRBJ2-1, with TRBD2 identical over 11 bases. The trim removed 6 bases at V and 10 bases at J, leaving 17 bases unmatched. This CDR3 has 17 amino acids. The germline gives CDR1 MNHNS, CDR2 SASEGT. The CDR3 DNA is TGTGCCAGCAGACGAAACCCGGGACTAGCGGAAGACGGAGAGCAGTTCTTC. As protein: CASRRNPGLAEDGEQFF.

The gene calls are TRBV6-5 and TRBJ2-7; D is perhaps TRBD1 (6 bases). Germline loops: CDR1 MNHEY, CDR2 SVGAGI. The CDR3 spans 15 residues. With 5 bases removed from V and 0 bases from J, the gap between germline ends came to 14 bases. The CDR3 nucleotides read TGTGCCAGCAGTCCCTACAGGGCTAGCTCCTACGAGCAGTACTTC. It is translated as CASSPYRASSYEQYF.

The V and J genes are TRBV5-5 and TRBJ1-1; no clear D gene. Germline CDR1 is SGHKS and CDR2 is YYEKEE (reference sequence). The CDR3 loop spans 14 amino acids. With 0 bases removed from V and 4 bases from J, the gap between germline ends came to 10 bases. For the CDR3, the DNA is TGTGCCAGCAGCTTGGTTGGGGAGTTCACTGAAGCTTTCTTT. The encoded protein is CASSLVGEFTEAFF.

V usage is TRBV18 and J usage is TRBJ1-5; 9 bases fit TRBD1. Germline CDR1 reads KGHSH; CDR2 reads LQKENI. V dropped 4 bases and J dropped 5; count of bases not matched to a gene: 3. CDR3 length: 14 amino acids. The CDR3 region has the DNA TGTGCCAGCTCACTAGGACAGGGGTATCAGCCCCAGCATTTT. It specifies CASSLGQGYQPQHF.

The chain has TRBV11-2 and TRBJ2-7; 12 bases map to TRBD2. Germline CDR1 SGHAT, CDR2 FQNNGV. The CDR3 covers 17 residues. V gave up 1 base and J gave up 4 bases; unmatched junction bases: 8. The CDR3 loop is CASSLALGLAGGYEQYF. The CDR3 DNA reads TGTGCCAGCAGCTTAGCGCTGGGACTAGCGGGTGGGTACGAGCAGTACTTC.

CDR3 loop: CASSNSLEQYF. CDR3 DNA sequence: TGTGCCAGCAGTAACAGCCTCGAGCAGTACTTC. The J gene is TRBJ2-7, the V gene TRBV2; D not certain. V shed 5 bases and J shed 6 bases, with 8 bases lying between them. Germline V gene lookup returns CDR1 SNHLY and CDR2 FYNNEI. CDR3 length equals 11 residues. Variable domain in full (rest from reference TRBV2 and TRBJ2-7): EPEVTQTPSHQVTQMGQEVILRCVPISNHLYFYWYRQILGQKVEFLVSFYNNEISEKSEIFDDQFSVERPDGSNFTLKIRSTKLEDSAMYFCASSNSLEQYFGPGTRLTVT.